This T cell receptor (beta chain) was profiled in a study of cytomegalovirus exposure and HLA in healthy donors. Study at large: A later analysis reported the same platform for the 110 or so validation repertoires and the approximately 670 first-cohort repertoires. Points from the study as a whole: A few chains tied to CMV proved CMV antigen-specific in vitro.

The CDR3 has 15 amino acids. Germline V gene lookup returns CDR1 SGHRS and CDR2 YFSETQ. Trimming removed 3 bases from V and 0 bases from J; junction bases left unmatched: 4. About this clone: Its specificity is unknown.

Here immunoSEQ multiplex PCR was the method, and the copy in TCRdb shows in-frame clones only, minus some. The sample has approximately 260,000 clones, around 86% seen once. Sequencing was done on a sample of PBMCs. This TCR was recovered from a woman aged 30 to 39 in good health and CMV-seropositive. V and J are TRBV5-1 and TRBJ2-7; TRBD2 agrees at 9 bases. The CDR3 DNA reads TGCGCCAGCAGCTATATTAGCGGGGGCTCCTACGAGCAGTACTTC. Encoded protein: CASSYISGGSYEQYF.